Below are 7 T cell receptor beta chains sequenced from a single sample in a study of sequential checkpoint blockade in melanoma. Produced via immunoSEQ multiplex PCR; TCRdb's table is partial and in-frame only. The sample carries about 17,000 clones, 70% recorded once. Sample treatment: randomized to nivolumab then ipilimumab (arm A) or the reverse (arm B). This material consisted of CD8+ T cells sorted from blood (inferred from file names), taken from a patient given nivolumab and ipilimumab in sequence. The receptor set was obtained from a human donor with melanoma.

CDR3 residues: CASSPRDRGENIQYF. CDR3 bases: TGTGCCAGCAGCCCCCGGGACAGGGGGGAAAACATTCAGTACTTC. The chain joins TRBV7-9 to TRBJ2-4; TRBD1 aligns across 11 bases. Looked up from germline, CDR1 is SEHNR and CDR2 is FQNEAQ (reference sequence). Trimming removed 5 bases from V and 5 bases from J; junction bases left unmatched: 5. The CDR3 runs 15 residues.

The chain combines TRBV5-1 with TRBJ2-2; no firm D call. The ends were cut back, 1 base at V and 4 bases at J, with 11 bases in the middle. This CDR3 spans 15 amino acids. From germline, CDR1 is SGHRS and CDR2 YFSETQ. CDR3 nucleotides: TGCGCCAGCAGCTTGATGACCGGGTCCACCGGGGAGCTGTTTTTT. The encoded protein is CASSLMTGSTGELFF.

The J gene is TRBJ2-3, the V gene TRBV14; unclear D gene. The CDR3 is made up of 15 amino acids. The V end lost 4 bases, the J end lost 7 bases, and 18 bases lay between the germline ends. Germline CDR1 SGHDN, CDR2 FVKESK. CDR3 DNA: TGTGCCAGCAGCCCCCATGAACCGCGCACGTATACGCAGTATTTT. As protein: CASSPHEPRTYTQYF.

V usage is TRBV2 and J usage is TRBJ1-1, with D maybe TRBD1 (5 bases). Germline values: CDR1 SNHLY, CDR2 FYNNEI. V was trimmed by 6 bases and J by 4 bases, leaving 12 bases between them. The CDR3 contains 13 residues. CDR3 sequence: CASSGQGSTEAFF. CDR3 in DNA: TGTGCCAGCAGCGGGCAGGGAAGCACTGAAGCTTTCTTT.

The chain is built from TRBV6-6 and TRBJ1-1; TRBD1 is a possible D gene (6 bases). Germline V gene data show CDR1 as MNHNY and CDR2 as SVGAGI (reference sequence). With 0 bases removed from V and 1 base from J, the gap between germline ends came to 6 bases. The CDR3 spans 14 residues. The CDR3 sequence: CASSYSTGNTEAFF. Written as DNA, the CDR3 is TGTGCCAGCAGTTACTCGACAGGGAACACTGAAGCTTTCTTT.

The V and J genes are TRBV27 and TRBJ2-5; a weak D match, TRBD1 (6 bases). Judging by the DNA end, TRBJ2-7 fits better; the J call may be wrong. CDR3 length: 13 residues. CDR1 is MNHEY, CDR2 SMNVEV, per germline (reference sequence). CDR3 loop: CASSFTGRYEQYF. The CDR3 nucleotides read TGTGCCAGCAGTTTTACAGGGCGGTACGAGCAGTACTTC.

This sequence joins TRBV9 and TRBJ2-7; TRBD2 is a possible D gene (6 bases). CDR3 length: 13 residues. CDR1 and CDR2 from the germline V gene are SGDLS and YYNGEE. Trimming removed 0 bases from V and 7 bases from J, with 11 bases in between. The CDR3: CASSVGAGTEQYF. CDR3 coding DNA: TGTGCCAGCAGCGTAGGGGCCGGGACTGAGCAGTACTTC.